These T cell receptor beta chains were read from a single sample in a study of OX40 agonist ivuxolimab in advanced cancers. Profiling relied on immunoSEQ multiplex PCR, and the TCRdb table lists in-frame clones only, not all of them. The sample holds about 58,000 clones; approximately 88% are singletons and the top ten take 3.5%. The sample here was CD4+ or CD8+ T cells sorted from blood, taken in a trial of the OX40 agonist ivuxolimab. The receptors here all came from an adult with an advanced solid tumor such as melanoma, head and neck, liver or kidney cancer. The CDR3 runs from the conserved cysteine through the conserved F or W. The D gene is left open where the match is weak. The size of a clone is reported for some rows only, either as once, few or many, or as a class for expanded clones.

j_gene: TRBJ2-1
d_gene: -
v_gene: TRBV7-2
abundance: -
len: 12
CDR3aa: CASSRWTNEQFF
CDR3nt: TGTGCCAGCAGCCGCTGGACTAATGAGCAGTTCTTC

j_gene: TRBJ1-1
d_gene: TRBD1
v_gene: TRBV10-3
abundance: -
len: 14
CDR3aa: CAISERGQGTEAFF
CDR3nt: TGTGCCATCAGTGAAAGGGGACAGGGAACTGAAGCTTTCTTT

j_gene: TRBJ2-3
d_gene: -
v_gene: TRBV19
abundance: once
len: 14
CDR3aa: CASSISASTDTQYF
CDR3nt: TGTGCCAGTAGTATTTCAGCTAGCACAGATACGCAGTATTTT

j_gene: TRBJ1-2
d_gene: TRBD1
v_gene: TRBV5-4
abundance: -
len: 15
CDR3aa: CASSPGQARGYGYTF
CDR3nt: TGTGCCAGCAGCCCTGGACAGGCCCGAGGGTATGGCTACACCTTC

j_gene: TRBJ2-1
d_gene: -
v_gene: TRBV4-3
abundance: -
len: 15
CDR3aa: CASSVIGGTYNEQFF
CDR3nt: TGCGCCAGCAGCGTTATCGGGGGTACTTACAATGAGCAGTTCTTC

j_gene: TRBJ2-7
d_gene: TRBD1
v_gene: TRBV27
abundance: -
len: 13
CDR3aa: CASSSPTGGEQYF
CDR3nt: TGTGCCAGCAGTTCACCGACAGGGGGCGAGCAGTACTTC

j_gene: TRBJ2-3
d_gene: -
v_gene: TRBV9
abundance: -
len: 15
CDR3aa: CASSLPGGSTDTQYF
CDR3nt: TGTGCCAGCAGCCTGCCTGGAGGGAGCACAGATACGCAGTATTTT

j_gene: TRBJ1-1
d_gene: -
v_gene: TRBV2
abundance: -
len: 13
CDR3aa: CASRAPSNTEAFF
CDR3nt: TGTGCCAGCAGGGCACCTTCGAACACTGAAGCTTTCTTT

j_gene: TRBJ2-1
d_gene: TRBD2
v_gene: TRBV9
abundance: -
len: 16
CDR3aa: CASSVVGLAGVNEQFF
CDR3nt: TGTGCCAGCAGCGTAGTAGGTCTAGCGGGAGTAAATGAGCAGTTCTTC

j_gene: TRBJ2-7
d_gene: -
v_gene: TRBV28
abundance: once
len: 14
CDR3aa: CASTDSGRTYEQYF
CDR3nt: TGTGCCAGTACTGATTCGGGACGGACCTACGAGCAGTACTTC

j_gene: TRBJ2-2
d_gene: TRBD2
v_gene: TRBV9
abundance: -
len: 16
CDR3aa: CASSVGLASVTGELFF
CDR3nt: TGTGCCAGCAGCGTGGGACTAGCGTCAGTCACCGGGGAGCTGTTTTTT

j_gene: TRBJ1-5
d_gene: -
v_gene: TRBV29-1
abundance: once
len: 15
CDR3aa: CSVPTGYYSNQPQHF
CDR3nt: TGCAGCGTACCCACAGGGTACTATAGCAATCAGCCCCAGCATTTT

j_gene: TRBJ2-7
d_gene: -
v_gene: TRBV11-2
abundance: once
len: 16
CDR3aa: CASSFGASENSYEQYF
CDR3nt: TGTGCCAGCAGCTTTGGGGCTAGCGAGAACTCCTACGAGCAGTACTTC

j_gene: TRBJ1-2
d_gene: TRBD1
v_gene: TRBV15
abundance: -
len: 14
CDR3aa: CATSSGTGWDGYTF
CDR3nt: TGTGCCACCAGCAGCGGGACAGGGTGGGATGGCTACACCTTC

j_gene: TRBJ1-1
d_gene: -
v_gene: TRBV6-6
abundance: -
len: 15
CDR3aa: CASSYSTTANTEAFF
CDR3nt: TGTGCCAGCAGTTACTCGACTACAGCGAACACTGAAGCTTTCTTT

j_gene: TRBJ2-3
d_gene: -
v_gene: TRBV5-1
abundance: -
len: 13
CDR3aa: CASSLWGEDTQYF
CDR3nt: TGCGCCAGCAGCTTGTGGGGGGAAGATACGCAGTATTTT

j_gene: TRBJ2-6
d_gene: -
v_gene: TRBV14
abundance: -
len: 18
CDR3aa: CASSHLSGWGSGANVLTF
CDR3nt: TGTGCCAGCAGCCACCTCTCGGGTTGGGGCTCTGGGGCCAACGTCCTGACTTTC

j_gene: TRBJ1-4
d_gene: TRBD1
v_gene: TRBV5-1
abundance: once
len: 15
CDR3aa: CASSLEGTANEKLFF
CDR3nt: TGCGCCAGCAGCTTGGAAGGGACAGCTAATGAAAAACTGTTTTTT

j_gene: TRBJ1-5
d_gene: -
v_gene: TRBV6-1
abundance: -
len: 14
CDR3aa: CASSASRGNQPQHF
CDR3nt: TGTGCCAGCAGTGCATCACGGGGGAATCAGCCCCAGCATTTT

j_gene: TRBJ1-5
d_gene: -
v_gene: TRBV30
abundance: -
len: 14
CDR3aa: CAWSSWEMNQPQHF
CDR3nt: TGTGCCTGGAGTTCTTGGGAGATGAATCAGCCCCAGCATTTT

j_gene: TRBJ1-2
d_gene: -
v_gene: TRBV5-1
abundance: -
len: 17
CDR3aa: CASSLAPGVTGLYGYTF
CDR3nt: TGCGCCAGCAGCTTGGCCCCAGGAGTCACGGGACTCTATGGCTACACCTTC

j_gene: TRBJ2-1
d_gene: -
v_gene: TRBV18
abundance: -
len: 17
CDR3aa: CASSPLPSAISYNEQFF
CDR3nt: TGTGCCAGCTCACCCCTACCTAGTGCTATCTCCTACAATGAGCAGTTCTTC